This TCR beta chain was recovered during a study of cytomegalovirus exposure and HLA in healthy donors. The PCR was carried out with 60 Vbeta primers and 13 Jbeta primers. Sequenced by immunoSEQ multiplex PCR; TCRdb stores in-frame clones only, minus some. Of about 190,000 clones listed, 80% to 90% are singletons. In this sample, this clone turned up once. The receptor was isolated from a man aged 25 to 45 in good health and CMV-seronegative. The sample comprised PBMCs.

CDR3 residues: CASSIGASSNEQFF. CDR3 DNA: TGTGCCAGTAGTATAGGAGCTAGTTCCAATGAGCAGTTCTTC. The chain links TRBV19 to TRBJ2-1; D is unresolved. The CDR3 loop spans 14 amino acids. Germline V gene sequence: CDR1 LNHDA, CDR2 SQIVND (reference sequence). Trimming shortened V by 1 base and J by 6 bases, and 10 bases separated the two germline ends.